Included here is one T cell receptor beta chain sequence, with context. Its antigen is unknown. No base qualities exist here, and no much larger clone lies one base off it. The sample originates from a study of cytomegalovirus exposure and HLA in healthy donors (dated by TCRdb to about 2017). General notes on the study: According to a later analysis, the roughly 120 validation repertoires were produced on the same platform as the roughly 600 repertoires of the first cohort. The study aimed to test whether signatures of past pathogen exposure could be identified by cataloging public T cell receptors. A separate validation cohort of over 95 different subjects was used in addition to the roughly 720-subject first cohort. The study combined high-throughput TCR immunosequencing, statistical association of individual TCRs with disease status, and machine learning to predict cytomegalovirus infection status.

Beyond this particular receptor, the publication reports: In both the original and validation cohorts, the classifier was reported to diagnose cytomegalovirus status with high specificity and sensitivity. A later analysis found that TCRs clustered in the first cohort also tended to co-occur in the roughly 120 validation repertoires, with 94% of cluster scores above 0. In vitro tests confirmed that three of the cytomegalovirus-associated TCR beta chains recognize cytomegalovirus antigens. It was suggested by the authors that the approach could potentially be generalized to other disease states and immunological phenotypes. Most TCR sequences were seen in very few donors, while some public TCRs were found in many individuals. All 120 or so repertoires were used to score co-occurrence in the validation cohort in a later analysis, because that analysis had no HLA typing for the cohort. In the study, 150 to 200 TCR beta chains were listed as associated with cytomegalovirus.

The donors were included in the validation cohort of over a hundred subjects, a group kept apart from the roughly 610-subject first cohort. The receptor library was made with the immunoSEQ multiplex PCR assay. As for how the authors treated the data: To diagnose cytomegalovirus status from the catalog of TCR beta chain sequences, a statistical classification framework was built. TCRdb limited this immuneACCESS table to in-frame rearrangements with V and J called. A share of clones is missing; checked studies link under half to unresolved V genes, and the rest is unexplained. V, J and clone size reflect that table, while D and trimming were determined from the DNA. In this sample the table shows about 140,000 clones, 88% of which occur a single time. The top ten constitute around 8% of the sample. Counted from cysteine to phenylalanine, this CDR3 has 14 amino acids. Solely the CDR3 DNA is kept, with 42 bases framed from the first base. Trimming takes 0 bases from V and 4 bases from J, and the germline ends sit 8 bases apart. According to the germline V gene, CDR1 reads SGHTA and CDR2 reads FQGNSA.

The receptor was derived from a woman aged 18-29 years in good health and CMV-seropositive. This sequence uses TRBV7-2 and TRBJ2-3; the D gene remains uncertain. Sequencing was performed on PBMCs. CDR3 sequence: CASSLAASPDTQYF. The sequenced DNA is TGTGCCAGCAGCTTAGCGGCTAGTCCAGATACGCAGTATTTT.